This TCR beta chain was profiled in a study of T-cell reconstitution after alpha-beta-depleted transplantation in children. The germline V gene encodes CDR1 LNHDA and CDR2 SQIVND (reference sequence). Deletions cut 2 bases from V and 0 bases from J, with 5 bases between. The CDR3 length is 15 residues. This clonotype was found many times. The TCRbeta library incorporated unique molecular identifiers. TCRdb recomputed calls from the PCR reads with MiXCR, one row per CDR3 protein. The sample shows about 610,000 distinct CDR3 sequences, roughly a tenth of them seen only once. The V call is TRBV19, the J call TRBJ2-6; no firm D call. Sequenced here: PBMCs from the stem cell graft donor, sampled from the stem cell graft. The TCR was taken from a human donor who donated a stem cell graft to a child with acute myeloid leukemia. DNA of the CDR3: TGTGCCAGTAGTATAAGTGGCTCTGGGGCCAACGTCCTGACTTTC. It specifies CASSISGSGANVLTF. The whole variable domain, remainder taken from reference TRBV19 and TRBJ2-6, is DGGITQSPKYLFRKEGQNVTLSCEQNLNHDAMYWYRQDPGQGLRLIYYSQIVNDFQKGDIAEGYSVSREKKESFPLTVTSAQKNPTAFYLCASSISGSGANVLTFGAGSRLTVL.